Sequencing of this TCR beta chain was carried out in a study of cytomegalovirus exposure and HLA in healthy donors. Regarding the study as a whole: A later analysis showed TCR association rates differing by HLA locus, peaking at DRB1 and lowest at HLA-C. Per published accounts, TCR beta sequences correctly predicted the HLA-A and HLA-B alleles of most subjects.

As regards this clone: The antigen is undetermined.

PCR used 60 Vbeta primers and 13 Jbeta primers. The data were produced by immunoSEQ multiplex PCR, yet TCRdb's version contains in-frame clones alone and is incomplete. The sample has under 150,000 clones; about 85% are singletons. In germline, CDR1 is MGHRA, CDR2 YSYEKL. The CDR3 spans 15 residues. The J segment lost 7 bases and the V segment lost 3 bases, leaving 9 bases of the junction unmatched. Sample: PBMCs. The chain uses TRBV4-1 and TRBJ2-1; 7 bases agree with TRBD1. This receptor was obtained from a boy between 5 and 17 years old in good health and CMV-seronegative. Written as DNA, the CDR3 is TGCGCCAGCAGCCAGACGGGACAGTCCAGGAATGAGCAGTTCTTC. This gives the protein CASSQTGQSRNEQFF.